These 21 T cell receptor beta chains originate from one sample sequenced in a study of siplizumab effects on memory and regulatory T cells. Generated by immunoSEQ multiplex PCR, the TCRdb table keeps only in-frame clones and is missing some. The sample has more than 85,000 clones, 92% seen once. Sequencing used CD4+ T cells sorted from blood. The receptor source for this set is a human donor in good health.

The chain joins TRBV7-9 to TRBJ2-2; D ambiguous. This CDR3 contains 13 residues. CDR1 and CDR2 (germline): SEHNR, FQNEAQ (reference sequence). Trimming stripped 1 base from V and 6 bases from J, with 6 bases between. This CDR3 reads CASSLGQAGELFF. The CDR3 coding sequence is TGTGCCAGCAGCTTAGGCCAGGCCGGGGAGCTGTTTTTT.

This sequence joins TRBV7-8 and TRBJ2-7; the D gene is possibly TRBD1 (6 bases). The length of the CDR3 is 15 residues. Trimming shortened V by 1 base and J by 5 bases, and 15 bases separated the two germline ends. The germline V gene encodes CDR1 SGHVS and CDR2 FQNEAQ. CDR3 residues: CASSLETQGSHEQYF. CDR3 sequence (DNA): TGTGCCAGCAGCTTAGAGACCCAGGGGTCCCACGAGCAGTACTTC.

This chain connects TRBV7-9 to TRBJ2-5, with D possibly being TRBD1 or TRBD2 (5 bases each). Germline CDR1 SEHNR, CDR2 FQNEAQ (reference sequence). The CDR3 extends over 14 amino acids. Trimming removed 3 bases at V and 5 bases at J, with 13 bases between. The CDR3 loop is CASSFGTGGETQYF. In DNA, the CDR3 is TGTGCCAGCAGCTTCGGGACGGGCGGGGAGACCCAGTACTTC. Complete variable domain (other parts from reference TRBV7-9 and TRBJ2-5): DTGVSQNPRHKITKRGQNVTFRCDPISEHNRLYWYRQTLGQGPEFLTYFQNEAQLEKSRLLSDRFSAERPKGSFSTLEIQRTEQGDSAMYLCASSFGTGGETQYFGPGTRLLVL.

The chain combines TRBV2 with TRBJ2-3, with a weak D call TRBD1 (5 bases). V gave up 6 bases and J gave up 1 base, with 14 bases separating them. This CDR3 comprises 15 residues. Germline-derived CDR1 and CDR2 are SNHLY and FYNNEI. The CDR3 DNA is TGTGCCAGCAGCAACAGGTTGGGTGGCACAGATACGCAGTATTTT. Its translation is CASSNRLGGTDTQYF. The full variable domain, rest sourced from reference TRBV2 and TRBJ2-3, is EPEVTQTPSHQVTQMGQEVILRCVPISNHLYFYWYRQILGQKVEFLVSFYNNEISEKSEIFDDQFSVERPDGSNFTLKIRSTKLEDSAMYFCASSNRLGGTDTQYFGPGTRLTVL.

V usage is TRBV9 and J usage is TRBJ2-3; 11 bases match TRBD2. This CDR3 contains 18 residues. V shed 4 bases and J 2 bases; nucleotides not matched to a gene: 12. Germline V gene lookup returns CDR1 SGDLS and CDR2 YYNGEE. The DNA for the CDR3 is TGTGCCAGCAGCTCCCGCCGGAGGGGACTAGCGGACACAGATACGCAGTATTTT. Residues: CASSSRRRGLADTDTQYF.

The chain employs TRBV27 and TRBJ1-3; D is uncertain. CDR3 size: 14 residues. Trimming took off 2 bases at V and 0 bases at J, with 5 bases between the two ends. Germline CDR1 is MNHEY and CDR2 is SMNVEV (reference sequence). The CDR3 reads CASSLRASGNTIYF. CDR3 DNA sequence: TGTGCCAGCAGTTTACGGGCCTCTGGAAACACCATATATTTT.

The chain uses TRBV11-3 and TRBJ2-2; 11 bases fit TRBD1. Germline V CDR1 and CDR2: SGHNT, YENEEA. The length of the CDR3 is 16 residues. V gave up 5 bases and J gave up 8 bases; unmatched junction bases: 10. The CDR3 nucleotides read TGTGCCAGCAGCGTTGGCGGACAGGGGGCGCGGGGGGAGCTGTTTTTT. Amino acid sequence: CASSVGGQGARGELFF.

The V call is TRBV6-6, the J call TRBJ1-2; 9 bases are shared with TRBD1. The CDR3 is made up of 15 amino acids. Trimming took 5 bases from V and 8 from J; bases not matched to a gene: 12. Germline CDR1 reads MNHNY; CDR2 reads SVGAGI (reference sequence). CDR3 bases: TGTGCCAGCAGTCCAACCGGGACAGGGAGAGAGGGCTACACCTTC. Translated, it gives CASSPTGTGREGYTF.

V is TRBV29-1 and J is TRBJ2-5; weak D call: TRBD1 (6 bases). V lost 4 bases and J 5 bases, leaving 17 bases between the germline ends. The CDR3 is made up of 14 amino acids. Germline V gene data show CDR1 as SQVTM and CDR2 as ANQGSEA. As DNA, the CDR3 is TGCAGCGTTGTTCCGGGACAACTGAAGGAGACCCAGTACTTC. Translated: CSVVPGQLKETQYF.

The chain joins TRBV5-1 to TRBJ1-3; maybe TRBD1 (5 bases). The V and J ends lost 4 bases and 3 bases respectively, with 14 bases between them. Germline CDR1 SGHRS, CDR2 YFSETQ. The CDR3 sequence is 15 residues long. As DNA, the CDR3 is TGCGCCAGCAGCCCCATAGACAGTGGTGGAAACACCATATATTTT. As protein: CASSPIDSGGNTIYF.

On this clone: One junction end does not reproduce the germline sequence, and a read error may be involved. The V gene is TRBV30, the J gene TRBJ2-7; TRBD1 is a possible D gene (6 bases). The CDR3 spans 12 residues. Germline CDR1 reads GTSNPN; CDR2 reads SVGIG (reference sequence). The CDR3 loop reads CAWRPRTQGLDF. CDR3 nucleotides: TGTGCCTGGAGACCCCGAACCCAGGGGCTAGACTTC.

This chain links TRBV6-5 with TRBJ2-1; D is perhaps TRBD2 (5 bases). Germline V gene data show CDR1 as MNHEY and CDR2 as SVGAGI. The germline V and J ends were trimmed by 10 bases and 5 bases, with 15 bases remaining between them. CDR3 length: 13 residues. This chain's CDR3 is CAIARGPDNEQFF. CDR3 bases: TGTGCCATCGCTCGCGGGCCCGACAATGAGCAGTTCTTC.

This chain joins TRBV6-6 and TRBJ1-2, with TRBD1 as a possible D gene (6 bases). The CDR3 is 14 residues long. Germline loops: CDR1 MNHNY, CDR2 SVGAGI (reference sequence). The V and J ends lost 6 bases and 3 bases respectively, with 14 bases between them. CDR3 sequence (DNA): TGTGCCAGCAGCCTGGCAGGGGCGGACTATGGCTACACCTTC. Encoded protein: CASSLAGADYGYTF.

The V gene is TRBV7-9, the J gene TRBJ2-5, with 7 bases fitting TRBD1. Germline V CDR1 and CDR2: SEHNR, FQNEAQ (reference sequence). The J segment lost 5 bases and the V segment lost 1 base, leaving 7 bases of the junction unmatched. This CDR3 is built from 15 residues. The DNA for the CDR3 is TGTGCCAGCAGCTTAGTGGCAGGGGGTTGGGAGACCCAGTACTTC. This encodes CASSLVAGGWETQYF.

This chain uses TRBV7-3 with TRBJ2-5, with D possibly being TRBD2 (7 bases). CDR3 length equals 20 residues. Germline V gives CDR1 SGHTA, CDR2 FQGTGA. V gave up 2 bases and J gave up 2 bases, with 27 bases separating them. CDR3 residues: CASSLRGAPGPALTQETQYF. Here the CDR3 DNA reads TGTGCCAGCAGCTTACGGGGGGCGCCTGGGCCAGCTCTTACACAAGAGACCCAGTACTTC.

V and J are TRBV18 and TRBJ1-5; D is possibly TRBD1 (5 bases). The V and J ends lost 6 bases and 3 bases respectively, with 9 bases between them. The CDR3 covers 13 residues. CDR1 and CDR2 (germline): KGHSH, LQKENI. The CDR3 region is CASSRDANQPQHF. The CDR3 DNA sequence: TGTGCCAGCTCGCGGGACGCCAATCAGCCCCAGCATTTT.

V usage is TRBV27 and J usage is TRBJ1-2, with TRBD1 matching 7 bases. This CDR3 contains 15 residues. Germline assignment: CDR1 MNHEY and CDR2 SMNVEV (reference sequence). The J segment lost 4 bases and the V segment lost 6 bases, leaving 11 bases of the junction unmatched. The CDR3 spells CASSRGQGQFYGYTF. The CDR3 DNA reads as TGTGCCAGCAGCCGAGGCCAGGGACAGTTCTATGGCTACACCTTC.

This sequence joins TRBV25-1 and TRBJ2-1, with D maybe TRBD2 (7 bases). Germline V gene data show CDR1 as MGHDK and CDR2 as SYGVNS. The CDR3 contains 15 residues. V was pared by 6 bases and J by 4 bases, with 16 bases between. CDR3 nucleotide sequence: TGTGCCAGCAGCCCGGGGGGCCCAAGTTACAATGAGCAGTTCTTC. Its protein is CASSPGGPSYNEQFF.

J is TRBJ1-1 and V is TRBV25-1; possibly TRBD1 for D (6 bases). The germline gives CDR1 MGHDK, CDR2 SYGVNS. This CDR3 contains 16 residues. The ends were cut back, 5 bases at V and 0 bases at J, with 16 bases in the middle. CDR3 sequence reads: CASSPGTNSMNTEAFF. DNA of the CDR3: TGTGCCAGCAGTCCCGGGACAAATTCAATGAACACTGAAGCTTTCTTT.

The rearrangement joins TRBV7-9 to TRBJ2-7; D possibly corresponds to TRBD2 (5 bases). Trimming stripped 1 base from V and 5 bases from J, with 9 bases between. The CDR3 contains 13 residues. The germline gives CDR1 SEHNR, CDR2 FQNEAQ (reference sequence). CDR3 amino acids: CASSLDRGNEQYF. In DNA, the CDR3 is TGTGCCAGCAGCTTAGATAGAGGGAACGAGCAGTACTTC.

The CDR3 DNA reads as TGTGCCAGCAGCCTAGACCACGGGACTAGCGGGAGGGCTTTGGGCACAGATACGCAGTATTTT. Translating gives CASSLDHGTSGRALGTDTQYF. V gene TRBV7-8 combines with J gene TRBJ2-3, with 16 bases that match TRBD2. Trimming at V came to 5 bases and at J to 1 base, leaving 15 bases not matched to a gene. The CDR3 sequence is 21 residues long. The germline V gene encodes CDR1 SGHVS and CDR2 FQNEAQ. The full variable domain, completed using reference TRBV7-8 and TRBJ2-3, is GAGVSQSPRYKVAKRGQDVALRCDPISGHVSLFWYQQALGQGPEFLTYFQNEAQLDKSGLPSDRFFAERPEGSVSTLKIQRTQQEDSAVYLCASSLDHGTSGRALGTDTQYFGPGTRLTVL.